The clone carrying this TCR beta chain was observed many times. The antigen is undetermined. Treatment reported: randomized to nivolumab then ipilimumab (arm A) or the reverse (arm B). Repertoires were generated with immunoSEQ multiplex PCR, while TCRdb's copy carries only in-frame clones and drops some. Here the sample spans about 12,000 clones, approximately 30% being singletons. The data were obtained in a study of sequential checkpoint blockade in melanoma. Study-wide context: After both sequences, patients received maintenance nivolumab. Matched biopsies came pretreatment and at week 13 for some 22 patients. Study conclusions and caveats: About 30 times likelier clinical benefit followed increased tumor T-cell fraction and clonality.

The J segment lost 4 bases and the V segment lost 4 bases, leaving 9 bases of the junction unmatched. CDR3 length equals 15 residues. Germline CDR1 is SGHNT and CDR2 is YENEEA. This sample comprised tumor tissue (inferred from file names), obtained from a patient given nivolumab and ipilimumab in sequence. The chain joins TRBV11-3 to TRBJ1-2; 7 bases match TRBD1. The source of this sequence is a human donor with melanoma. The CDR3 here is CASSSRTGFVYGYTF. The CDR3 DNA sequence: TGTGCCAGCAGCTCCCGGACAGGATTCGTCTATGGCTACACCTTC.